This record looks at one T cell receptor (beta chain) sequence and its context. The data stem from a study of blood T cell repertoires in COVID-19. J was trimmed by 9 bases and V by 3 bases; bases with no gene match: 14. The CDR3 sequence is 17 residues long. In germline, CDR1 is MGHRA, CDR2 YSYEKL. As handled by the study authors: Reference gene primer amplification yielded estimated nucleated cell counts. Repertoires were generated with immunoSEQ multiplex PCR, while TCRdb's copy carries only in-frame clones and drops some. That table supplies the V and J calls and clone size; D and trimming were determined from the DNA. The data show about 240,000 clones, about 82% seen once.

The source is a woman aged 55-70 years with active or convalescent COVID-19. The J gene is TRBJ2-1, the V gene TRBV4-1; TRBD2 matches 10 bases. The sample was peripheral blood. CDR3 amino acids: CASSHQSAGGLGGEQFF. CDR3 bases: TGCGCCAGCAGCCACCAATCAGCGGGGGGGCTAGGAGGTGAGCAGTTCTTC.